Each of the 14 T cell receptor beta chains below was sequenced from the same sample in a study of shared clonotypes between healthy human individuals. Method: immunoSEQ multiplex PCR; TCRdb's copy keeps in-frame clones and lacks some. The data show roughly 2.2 million clones, less than 95% seen once. Sequencing input: naive CD4+ T cells from PBMCs. Specified subset: CD45RA+ positively selected. These receptors all come from a man aged 18 to 29 in good health. Some clones in this sample may be carry-over from other donors' samples.

This chain connects TRBV2 to TRBJ2-5; D remains unclear. Trimming cost V 1 base and J 3 bases, with 3 bases left between them. The germline V gene encodes CDR1 SNHLY and CDR2 FYNNEI. The CDR3 is 12 residues long. CDR3 sequence (DNA): TGTGCCAGCAGTGAAGGAGAAGAGACCCAGTACTTC. This sequence encodes CASSEGEETQYF. Together with reference TRBV2 and TRBJ2-5, the CDR3 gives the full variable domain: EPEVTQTPSHQVTQMGQEVILRCVPISNHLYFYWYRQILGQKVEFLVSFYNNEISEKSEIFDDQFSVERPDGSNFTLKIRSTKLEDSAMYFCASSEGEETQYFGPGTRLLVL.

The genes are TRBV5-1 and TRBJ1-3; 7 bases match TRBD1. Germline values: CDR1 SGHRS, CDR2 YFSETQ. The V gene end was trimmed by 0 bases and the J gene end by 0 bases; junction bases not matched to a gene: 6. This CDR3 spans 17 amino acids. CDR3 loop: CASSLAGQATSGNTIYF. As DNA, the CDR3 is TGCGCCAGCAGCTTGGCCGGACAGGCAACCTCTGGAAACACCATATATTTT.

The chain couples TRBV7-2 to TRBJ2-1, with D unresolved. The CDR3 length is 15 residues. V was cut by 3 bases and J by 3 bases, with 12 bases left in between. Germline V gene data show CDR1 as SGHTA and CDR2 as FQGNSA. CDR3: CASSFQASLYNEQFF. CDR3 sequence (DNA): TGTGCCAGCAGCTTTCAGGCAAGTCTCTACAATGAGCAGTTCTTC. Full variable domain (rest looked up from reference TRBV7-2 and TRBJ2-1): GAGVSQSPSNKVTEKGKDVELRCDPISGHTALYWYRQSLGQGLEFLIYFQGNSAPDKSGLPSDRFSAERTGGSVSTLTIQRTQQEDSAVYLCASSFQASLYNEQFFGPGTRLTVL.

This clone was detected only once. This chain uses TRBV13 with TRBJ2-1; 10 bases are shared with TRBD2. Germline V gene lookup returns CDR1 PRHDT and CDR2 FYEKMQ (reference sequence). The CDR3 loop spans 16 amino acids. J lost 8 bases, V lost 1 base, and 8 bases had no gene match. CDR3 region: CASSLAPLAGVYEQFF. The CDR3 nucleotides are TGTGCCAGCAGCTTAGCCCCGCTAGCGGGAGTCTATGAGCAGTTCTTC.

The chain couples TRBV18 to TRBJ1-4, with D possibly TRBD1 on 5 matching bases. Germline CDR1 reads KGHSH; CDR2 reads LQKENI. This CDR3 contains 15 residues. Trimming left V 0 bases short and J 7 bases short, with 12 bases between. As DNA, the CDR3 is TGTGCCAGCTCACCACCTCAGGGTCTCGGTGAAAAACTGTTTTTT. It codes for CASSPPQGLGEKLFF.

This clone was detected only once. The J gene is TRBJ2-1, the V gene TRBV7-9; possibly TRBD1 for D (6 bases). V gave up 5 bases and J gave up 0 bases, with 11 bases separating them. The CDR3 length is 15 residues. CDR1 and CDR2 from the germline V gene are SEHNR and FQNEAQ (reference sequence). The CDR3 DNA sequence: TGTGCCAGCAGCCGCAGGGGAATCTCCTACAATGAGCAGTTCTTC. It yields the protein CASSRRGISYNEQFF.

To note about this clone: The sample carries other DNA sequences with the same CDR3. V and J are TRBV5-4 and TRBJ2-5; D gene ambiguous. Germline CDR1 SGHNT, CDR2 YYREEE (reference sequence). The CDR3 extends over 14 amino acids. Trimming removed 0 bases at V and 2 bases at J, with 8 bases between. CDR3 residues: CASSLEQIQETQYF. As DNA, the CDR3 is TGTGCCAGCAGCTTGGAACAGATTCAAGAGACCCAGTACTTC.

In DNA form, the CDR3 reads TGTGCCAGCTCACCAAACCCCCAGGGATCAGATACGCAGTATTTT. It translates to CASSPNPQGSDTQYF. The chain recombines TRBV18 with TRBJ2-3; the D gene is possibly TRBD1 (5 bases). This CDR3 spans 15 amino acids. The V end was cut by 2 bases, the J end by 4 bases, with 13 bases between. CDR1 is KGHSH and CDR2 is LQKENI in the germline V gene.

The chain couples TRBV28 to TRBJ2-1; 8 nucleotides line up with TRBD1. Germline CDR1 MDHEN, CDR2 SYDVKM. The CDR3 contains 16 residues. V dropped 4 bases and J dropped 5; count of bases not matched to a gene: 10. The CDR3 DNA sequence: TGTGCCAGCAGTTGGACCTGGGACAGGCGCGACAATGAGCAGTTCTTC. The encoded protein is CASSWTWDRRDNEQFF.

In the case of this clone: The same CDR3 arises from other DNA sequences in this sample as well. The chain is built from TRBV29-1 and TRBJ1-2, with no clear D. V lost 4 bases and J 3 bases, leaving 6 bases between the germline ends. This CDR3 contains 11 residues. Germline CDR1 reads SQVTM; CDR2 reads ANQGSEA. The CDR3 nucleotides are TGCAGCGTTGGTGAAGACTATGGCTACACCTTC. The encoded protein is CSVGEDYGYTF.

The chain has TRBV5-4 and TRBJ2-1; D could derive from TRBD1 or TRBD2 (5 bases each). The CDR3 extends over 14 amino acids. Germline-derived CDR1 and CDR2 are SGHNT and YYREEE (reference sequence). V was pared by 2 bases and J by 3 bases, with 9 bases between. Here the CDR3 reads CASSFGAFYNEQFF. Here the CDR3 DNA reads TGTGCCAGCAGCTTCGGGGCCTTCTACAATGAGCAGTTCTTC.

The V gene is TRBV2, the J gene TRBJ2-7; weak D call: TRBD2 (5 bases). Trimming took off 2 bases at V and 3 bases at J, with 14 bases between the two ends. Germline assignment: CDR1 SNHLY and CDR2 FYNNEI. This CDR3 comprises 15 residues. The CDR3 here is CASSEQRVGVYEQYF. The CDR3 coding sequence is TGTGCCAGCAGTGAACAGAGGGTTGGGGTCTACGAGCAGTACTTC.

This clone was seen a few times. The V and J genes are TRBV20-1 and TRBJ1-2; D not resolved. The ends were cut back, 1 base at V and 7 bases at J, with 7 bases in the middle. CDR3 size: 11 residues. Germline lookup yields CDR1 DFQATT and CDR2 SNEGSKA (reference sequence). CDR3 in DNA: TGCAGTGCTAGAGCCCATCCTGGCTACACCTTC. This encodes CSARAHPGYTF.

V gene TRBV5-4 combines with J gene TRBJ2-4, with D uncertain. V lost 0 bases, J lost 0 bases, and 4 bases lay in between. The CDR3 covers 14 residues. Germline V gives CDR1 SGHNT, CDR2 YYREEE (reference sequence). In nucleotides, the CDR3 is TGTGCCAGCAGCTTGGGAGCAGCCAAAAACATTCAGTACTTC. Its translation: CASSLGAAKNIQYF.